The 17 T cell receptor beta chains given below trace back to one sample, sequenced in a study of T cell clonality in common variable immunodeficiency. Produced via immunoSEQ multiplex PCR; TCRdb's table is partial and in-frame only. The sample includes tens of thousands of clones, none of them occurring once. Sequenced: peripheral blood mononuclear cells. Receptor source: a person aged 18 to 70 in good health.

This clone was detected ten times or more. The read ends 3 residues before the CDR3 terminus; that terminus is restored from the germline J gene. The chain carries TRBV5-6 and TRBJ1-1, with D tentatively TRBD1 (5 bases). CDR3 length: 13 residues. V was trimmed by 5 bases and J by 5 bases, leaving 13 bases between them. The germline CDR1 and CDR2 sequences are SGHDT and YYEEEE. CDR3 loop: CASRRIEGTEAFF. Incomplete CDR3 DNA: TGTGCCAGCAGGCGGATAGAGGGGACTGAA.

This clone was observed a handful of times. Just one base apart from a much larger clone, this may be a read error. Read coverage stops 3 residues before the CDR3 terminus; the germline J gene supplies the remainder. V is TRBV7-3 and J is TRBJ2-3; possible D gene TRBD2, 5 bases. Germline CDR1 is SGHTA and CDR2 is FQGTGA. This CDR3 comprises 13 residues. The sequenced part of the CDR3 DNA is TGTGCCAGCAGGTTACCGCCCGAGGGCCCG. Protein sequence: CASRLPPEGP. The CDR3 in its entirety is CASRLPPEGPQYF.

This clone was detected ten times or more. The read terminates 3 residues ahead of where the CDR3 ends, so the germline J gene completes it. The genes are TRBV20-1 and TRBJ1-5; D is perhaps TRBD1 (5 bases). The V end lost 6 bases, the J end lost 8 bases, and 17 bases lay between the germline ends. CDR1 DFQATT and CDR2 SNEGSKA come from the germline V gene (reference sequence). This CDR3 comprises 13 residues. The CDR3 bases that were read are TGCAGTGCCCTTGATAGGGGTGTTGAGCCC. Its protein is CSALDRGVEP. The entire CDR3 is CSALDRGVEPQHF.

The table lists this clone with many counts. The CDR3 extends 3 residues past the end of the read, so its final part is completed from the germline J gene. This chain links TRBV20-1 with TRBJ2-7; 9 bases match TRBD2. Losses at the gene ends were 3 bases for V and 6 bases for J; bases not matched to a gene: 6. The germline gives CDR1 DFQATT, CDR2 SNEGSKA (reference sequence). CDR3 length: 13 residues. The sequenced part of the CDR3 DNA is TGCAGTGCTAGCGGCGGGGGGGGACTCGAG. This codes for CSASGGGGLE. The complete CDR3 sequence is CSASGGGGLEQYF.

The table lists this clone with many counts. The CDR3 goes on 3 residues after the read ends, and that part is filled in from the germline J gene. This chain connects TRBV20-1 to TRBJ2-7; 10 positions agree with TRBD2. V shed 5 bases and J 3 bases; nucleotides not matched to a gene: 4. CDR3 size: 13 residues. The germline gives CDR1 DFQATT, CDR2 SNEGSKA (reference sequence). CDR3 residues: CSALAGGLYEQYF. The CDR3 DNA, read in part, is TGCAGTGCTTTAGCGGGAGGCCTCTACGAG.

At least ten counts were recorded for this clone. Coverage ceases 3 residues before the CDR3 finishes, and the germline J gene fills in the end. V is TRBV20-1 and J is TRBJ1-1, with a weak D call TRBD1 (6 bases). V was trimmed by 6 bases and J by 2 bases, leaving 13 bases between them. The CDR3 contains 13 residues. CDR1 DFQATT and CDR2 SNEGSKA come from the germline V gene (reference sequence). The DNA read from the CDR3 is TGCAGTGCGACCGGGACACAAAACACTGAA. Protein sequence: CSATGTQNTE. The complete CDR3 protein is CSATGTQNTEAFF.

This clone was detected ten times or more. The CDR3 is cut off 3 residues early in the read; its end comes from the germline J gene. The rearrangement links TRBV10-1 to TRBJ2-3, with 11 bases that match TRBD2. This CDR3 contains 16 residues. Germline lookup yields CDR1 WNHNN and CDR2 SYGVQD (reference sequence). V shed 0 bases and J 6 bases; nucleotides not matched to a gene: 5. The CDR3 DNA, read in part, is TGCGCCAGCAGTGAGTCGGTAGCGGGAGGGCTGGATACG. Its translation is CASSESVAGGLDT. The whole CDR3 reads CASSESVAGGLDTQYF.

This clone was seen repeatedly, ten times or more. The read ends 3 residues shy of where the CDR3 ends; the end is completed using the germline J gene. J is TRBJ2-1 and V is TRBV20-1, with 8 bases matching TRBD2. The germline V gene encodes CDR1 DFQATT and CDR2 SNEGSKA (reference sequence). The V segment lost 4 bases and the J segment 8 bases; nucleotides outside the gene matches: 13. The CDR3 consists of 15 residues. The CDR3 reads CSAIVSAGGGDEQFF. The CDR3 bases that were read are TGCAGTGCTATTGTTTCGGCGGGAGGCGGGGATGAG.

This clone has ten or more counts. The read falls 3 residues short of the CDR3 end, and the missing part is taken from the germline J gene. This chain links TRBV7-9 with TRBJ1-2; 7 bases map to TRBD1. Germline V gene data show CDR1 as SEHNR and CDR2 as FQNEAQ (reference sequence). This CDR3 is built from 15 residues. Losses at the gene ends were 3 bases for V and 1 base for J; bases not matched to a gene: 5. The CDR3: CASSLNRGGNYGYTF. Partial CDR3 DNA: TGTGCCAGCAGCTTGAACAGGGGAGGTAACTATGGC.

At least ten counts were recorded for this clone. The CDR3 end lies 3 residues beyond the end of the read and is filled in from the germline J gene. This sequence joins TRBV4-1 and TRBJ2-3; 9 nucleotides agree with TRBD1. The V gene end was trimmed by 2 bases and the J gene end by 1 base; junction bases not matched to a gene: 1. CDR3 length equals 15 residues. The germline V gene encodes CDR1 MGHRA and CDR2 YSYEKL. The covered CDR3 bases are TGCGCCAGCAGCCAAAGGGACAGGGGCACAGATACG. Its translation is CASSQRDRGTDT. From start to end, the CDR3 is CASSQRDRGTDTQYF.

This clone was seen ten or more times. Read coverage stops 3 residues before the CDR3 terminus; the germline J gene supplies the remainder. The V gene is TRBV20-1, the J gene TRBJ2-7, with TRBD2 matching 7 bases. This CDR3 spans 16 amino acids. The J segment lost 5 bases and the V segment lost 0 bases, leaving 13 bases of the junction unmatched. Germline CDR1 is DFQATT and CDR2 is SNEGSKA (reference sequence). The sequenced part of the CDR3 DNA is TGCAGTGCTAGAGATCCCATAGCGGGCGAGTCCAACGAG. Translation gives CSARDPIAGESNE. The full CDR3 reads CSARDPIAGESNEQYF.

This clone was seen repeatedly, ten times or more. The CDR3 goes on 3 residues after the read ends, and that part is filled in from the germline J gene. The chain carries TRBV20-1 and TRBJ2-3, with D possibly TRBD2 on 6 matching bases. The CDR3 runs 15 residues. V was trimmed by 0 bases and J by 4 bases, leaving 14 bases between them. Germline V gives CDR1 DFQATT, CDR2 SNEGSKA (reference sequence). This CDR3 is CSARDPAGIPDTQYF. CDR3 DNA (partial): TGCAGTGCTAGAGACCCAGCGGGTATACCAGATACG.

This clone was recorded many times. The CDR3 end falls 3 residues outside the read, so it is completed with the germline J gene. The V and J genes are TRBV7-9 and TRBJ1-6, with D possibly matching TRBD1 (5 bases). Per the germline V gene, CDR1 is SEHNR and CDR2 is FQNEAQ (reference sequence). The CDR3 covers 13 residues. The ends were cut back, 5 bases at V and 9 bases at J, with 11 bases in the middle. This CDR3 is CASSHPQGSPLHF. The CDR3 DNA, read in part, is TGTGCCAGCAGCCACCCTCAGGGTTCACCC.

This clone was observed at least ten times. The CDR3 DNA, read in part, is TGTGCCAGCAGTGACGGGACAGGGGGTTACACTGAA. Protein sequence: CASSDGTGGYTE. The full CDR3 protein reads CASSDGTGGYTEAFF. The chain links TRBV6-1 to TRBJ1-1; 11 bases fit TRBD1. The DNA ends 3 residues before the CDR3 does, and the rest of the CDR3 is filled in from the germline J gene. Germline V gene lookup returns CDR1 MNHNS and CDR2 SASEGT. The CDR3 runs 15 residues. The trim removed 3 bases at V and 3 bases at J, leaving 3 bases unmatched.

This clone was detected many times. The CDR3 is cut off 3 residues early in the read; its end comes from the germline J gene. V is TRBV13 and J is TRBJ2-3; TRBD1 is a possible D gene (7 bases). This CDR3 spans 16 amino acids. Germline V gene lookup returns CDR1 PRHDT and CDR2 FYEKMQ (reference sequence). With 7 bases removed from V and 3 bases from J, the gap between germline ends came to 20 bases. The sequenced CDR3 bases are TGTGCCAGCACCCTCCGCGCAGGGGGGCCTACAGATACG. Its translation: CASTLRAGGPTDT. In full, the CDR3 is CASTLRAGGPTDTQYF.

This clone was detected ten times or more. The sequenced fragment ends 3 residues before the CDR3 boundary, so the rest is inferred from the germline J gene. The gene calls are TRBV7-9 and TRBJ2-7; 9 nucleotides line up with TRBD1. V trimming: 1 base; J trimming: 6 bases; junction bases outside the gene matches: 7. Per the germline V gene, CDR1 is SEHNR and CDR2 is FQNEAQ (reference sequence). The CDR3 loop spans 15 amino acids. CDR3 DNA (partial): TGTGCCAGCAGCTTAGTTGGGACAGGGAAAAGCGAG. Its protein product is CASSLVGTGKSE. In full, the CDR3 is CASSLVGTGKSEQYF.

There are many counts of this clone. The read halts 3 residues ahead of the CDR3 end, with the missing end drawn from the germline J gene. The chain links TRBV7-3 to TRBJ2-3; unclear D gene. Germline CDR1 is SGHTA and CDR2 is FQGTGA. The CDR3 consists of 14 residues. Deletions cut 5 bases from V and 0 bases from J, with 9 bases between. The CDR3 here is CASSPGSSTDTQYF. The DNA read from the CDR3 is TGTGCCAGCAGCCCCGGGTCTAGCACAGATACG.